Following are 27 T cell receptor beta chains from one sample sequenced in a study of cytomegalovirus exposure and HLA in healthy donors. The assay was immunoSEQ multiplex PCR, and TCRdb's table has in-frame clones only and misses some. The table has tens of thousands of clones, roughly 93% seen once. Sequenced input: PBMCs. Receptor source: a young woman in good health and CMV-seropositive.

The J gene is TRBJ1-6, the V gene TRBV6-5; 8 positions agree with TRBD1. The CDR3 loop spans 13 amino acids. With 6 bases clipped from V and 9 bases from J, the junction kept 4 bases outside the gene matches. The germline V gene has CDR1 MNHEY and CDR2 SVGAGI. The CDR3 region is CASSPDRGSPLHF. The CDR3 nucleotides are TGTGCCAGCAGCCCTGACAGGGGTTCACCCCTCCACTTT.

This clone is a singleton in its sample. The chain employs TRBV28 and TRBJ2-2, with TRBD1 identical over 7 bases. The V and J ends lost 3 bases and 0 bases, in that order; junction bases with no gene match: 1. CDR3 length: 15 residues. Per germline, CDR1 MDHEN and CDR2 SYDVKM. For the CDR3, the DNA is TGTGCCAGCAGTTTCGGGACAGCGAACACCGGGGAGCTGTTTTTT. It encodes CASSFGTANTGELFF.

The V gene is TRBV7-9, the J gene TRBJ1-1; D is undetermined. V was pared by 2 bases and J by 3 bases, with 10 bases between. CDR1 SEHNR and CDR2 FQNEAQ come from the germline V gene (reference sequence). The CDR3 extends over 14 amino acids. The chain's CDR3 is CASSLRTLDTEAFF. The CDR3 DNA follows: TGTGCCAGCAGCTTACGAACCTTAGACACTGAAGCTTTCTTT.

The V call is TRBV7-3, the J call TRBJ2-1, with TRBD2 identical over 12 bases. The CDR3 spans 14 residues. V dropped 6 bases and J dropped 6; count of bases not matched to a gene: 3. CDR1 is SGHTA and CDR2 is FQGTGA in the germline V gene. The CDR3 reads CASSLAGGGNEQFF. DNA of the CDR3: TGTGCCAGCAGTCTAGCGGGAGGGGGCAATGAGCAGTTCTTC.

The V and J genes are TRBV5-4 and TRBJ1-4; TRBD1 matches at 7 bases. With 2 bases clipped from V and 7 bases from J, the junction kept 2 bases outside the gene matches. The CDR3 is 13 amino acids. Germline CDR1 reads SGHNT; CDR2 reads YYREEE (reference sequence). CDR3 in amino acids: CASSFNRGEKLFF. The DNA for the CDR3 is TGTGCCAGCAGCTTTAACAGGGGTGAAAAACTGTTTTTT.

The CDR3 region is CASSQGLEVRELFF. In DNA, the CDR3 is TGTGCCAGCAGTCAGGGCCTTGAAGTCCGGGAGCTGTTTTTT. J is TRBJ2-2 and V is TRBV6-6, with a tentative D call TRBD1 (5 bases). V was shortened by 5 bases and J by 9 bases, with 16 bases between the two germline ends. The CDR3 spans 14 residues. Germline assignment: CDR1 MNHNY and CDR2 SVGAGI (reference sequence).

This chain links TRBV7-3 with TRBJ2-2; 8 positions match TRBD1. This CDR3 comprises 15 residues. J gave up 5 bases and V 8 bases, and 10 bases lay outside the gene matches. Per germline, CDR1 SGHTA and CDR2 FQGTGA. CDR3: CASRVQGGVTGELFF. CDR3 DNA: TGTGCCAGCCGAGTACAGGGGGGCGTAACCGGGGAGCTGTTTTTT.

The rearrangement links TRBV15 to TRBJ2-2; D is ambiguous. The germline V gene has CDR1 LNHNV and CDR2 YYDKDF (reference sequence). Trimming stripped 6 bases from V and 1 base from J, with 6 bases between. CDR3 size: 13 residues. Written as DNA, the CDR3 is TGTGCCACCAGGAACAGGAACACCGGGGAGCTGTTTTTT. Its translation: CATRNRNTGELFF.

The genes are TRBV6-6 and TRBJ2-1, with TRBD2 matching over 9 bases. Unmatched junction bases numbered 9, after V lost 0 bases and J lost 9 bases. The CDR3 is 16 residues long. The V gene's germline CDR1 is MNHNY and CDR2 SVGAGI (reference sequence). CDR3 coding DNA: TGTGCCAGCAGTTACTCGAGAGGCGGGAGGGCCGGTGAGCAGTTCTTC. Translation gives CASSYSRGGRAGEQFF.

The gene calls are TRBV5-1 and TRBJ1-1, with D possibly being TRBD1 (5 bases). In germline, CDR1 is SGHRS, CDR2 YFSETQ. CDR3 size: 14 residues. The V end was cut by 3 bases, the J end by 0 bases, with 9 bases between. The CDR3 DNA reads TGCGCCAGCAGCTGGGGCCCCATGAACACTGAAGCTTTCTTT. It specifies CASSWGPMNTEAFF.

The chain uses TRBV29-1 and TRBJ2-7; possible D gene TRBD2, 8 bases. The CDR3 has 16 amino acids. Trimming removed 1 base at V and 2 bases at J, with 18 bases between. Germline values: CDR1 SQVTM, CDR2 ANQGSEA. For the CDR3, the DNA is TGCAGCGTTGAAGTCCCCGGGAGGGGACAGACCTACGAGCAGTACTTC. This sequence encodes CSVEVPGRGQTYEQYF.

The chain carries TRBV19 and TRBJ1-2, with D tentatively TRBD1 (5 bases). This CDR3 has 13 amino acids. Trimming pared 5 bases from V and 8 bases from J, leaving 15 bases between. Germline V gene sequence: CDR1 LNHDA, CDR2 SQIVND (reference sequence). CDR3 loop: CASSYLDSSGYTF. CDR3 bases: TGTGCCAGTAGTTATCTTGACAGCTCCGGCTACACCTTC.

The chain uses TRBV7-6 and TRBJ2-7, with 8 bases identical to TRBD1. Germline CDR1 reads SGHVS; CDR2 reads FNYEAQ. The CDR3 loop spans 13 amino acids. The V and J ends lost 3 bases and 5 bases, in that order; junction bases with no gene match: 3. This CDR3 reads CASSLDRADEQYF. For the CDR3, the DNA is TGTGCCAGCAGCTTGGACAGGGCAGACGAGCAGTACTTC.

This clone was observed once. The J gene is TRBJ2-3, the V gene TRBV7-9, with D maybe TRBD2 (7 bases). The germline V and J ends were trimmed by 5 bases and 5 bases, with 23 bases remaining between them. The CDR3 is made up of 17 amino acids. Germline-derived CDR1 and CDR2 are SEHNR and FQNEAQ (reference sequence). The CDR3 spells CASSPLRGGELGDTQYF. In DNA, the CDR3 is TGTGCCAGCAGCCCCCTCCGAGGGGGGGAGTTGGGAGATACGCAGTATTTT.

This chain uses TRBV15 with TRBJ1-1; a possible D gene is TRBD1 (5 bases). With 0 bases removed from V and 7 bases from J, the gap between germline ends came to 6 bases. The V gene's germline CDR1 is LNHNV and CDR2 YYDKDF (reference sequence). The CDR3 runs to 12 residues. Here the CDR3 DNA reads TGTGCCACCAGCAGAGAAAGGGGTGAAGCTTTCTTT. It codes for CATSRERGEAFF.

Here the CDR3 reads CASSERGLGLAGELFF. For the CDR3, the DNA is TGTGCCAGCAGTGAACGGGGACTAGGATTAGCCGGGGAGCTGTTTTTT. This chain connects TRBV6-1 to TRBJ2-2; TRBD2 aligns across 8 bases. The J segment lost 6 bases and the V segment lost 2 bases, leaving 8 bases of the junction unmatched. This CDR3 contains 16 residues. Per the germline V gene, CDR1 is MNHNS and CDR2 is SASEGT.

The chain combines TRBV4-1 with TRBJ2-7; D is possibly TRBD2 (6 bases). The germline gives CDR1 MGHRA, CDR2 YSYEKL. Trimming stripped 0 bases from V and 2 bases from J, with 17 bases between. This CDR3 is 17 amino acids long. The CDR3 protein is CASSQDQGGLTAYEQYF. CDR3 nucleotide sequence: TGCGCCAGCAGCCAAGATCAGGGAGGACTGACGGCCTACGAGCAGTACTTC.

The gene calls are TRBV4-3 and TRBJ1-2, with D maybe TRBD1 (6 bases). Germline V gives CDR1 LGHNA, CDR2 YSLEER. V lost 0 bases and J 4 bases, leaving 21 bases between the germline ends. This CDR3 contains 18 residues. CDR3 region: CASSQEQFRGAGSYGYTF. Written as DNA, the CDR3 is TGCGCCAGCAGCCAAGAACAGTTTCGGGGGGCAGGGAGCTATGGCTACACCTTC.

The V and J genes are TRBV4-2 and TRBJ2-1; 10 nucleotides align to TRBD2. CDR3 length: 14 amino acids. CDR1 LGHNA and CDR2 YNFKEQ come from the germline V gene. Germline trimming cut 3 bases from V and 6 bases from J; bases unmatched to any gene: 2. Written as DNA, the CDR3 is TGTGCCAGCAGCCACGGGACTAGCGTCAATGAGCAGTTCTTC. Translating gives CASSHGTSVNEQFF.

The genes are TRBV6-1 and TRBJ1-4; D possibly corresponds to TRBD1 (6 bases). The germline V gene has CDR1 MNHNS and CDR2 SASEGT. The CDR3 covers 14 residues. The V and J ends lost 6 bases and 8 bases respectively, with 16 bases between them. CDR3 coding DNA: TGTGCCAGCAGGGATGGGGGCCCGCCGGAAAAACTGTTTTTT. Its protein is CASRDGGPPEKLFF.

This sequence joins TRBV7-8 and TRBJ1-6; a possible D gene is TRBD1 (5 bases). This CDR3 contains 19 residues. The V and J ends lost 4 bases and 4 bases respectively, with 23 bases between them. CDR1 is SGHVS and CDR2 is FQNEAQ in the germline V gene. The CDR3 loop is CASSSRGWTTGGYNSPLHF. The CDR3 DNA reads as TGTGCCAGCAGCTCGCGTGGGTGGACAACGGGGGGATATAATTCACCCCTCCACTTT.

The chain is built from TRBV7-6 and TRBJ2-3, with 9 bases aligning to TRBD1. Germline V gives CDR1 SGHVS, CDR2 FNYEAQ. CDR3 length: 15 residues. The J segment lost 3 bases and the V segment lost 4 bases, leaving 5 bases of the junction unmatched. The CDR3 sequence is CASSSSGTGTDTQYF. The CDR3 DNA sequence: TGTGCCAGCAGCTCCTCCGGGACAGGGACAGATACGCAGTATTTT.

This sequence joins TRBV15 and TRBJ1-2; 9 bases match TRBD1. Germline CDR1 is LNHNV and CDR2 is YYDKDF (reference sequence). After removal of 3 bases from V and 4 bases from J, the junction contained 3 bases not matched to a gene. The CDR3 has 14 amino acids. In DNA, the CDR3 is TGTGCCACCAGCAGGGGGGACAGGGTCTATGGCTACACCTTC. This sequence encodes CATSRGDRVYGYTF.

The CDR3 sequence is CASSVVSGRLHNEQFF. The CDR3 DNA is TGTGCCAGCAGCGTAGTCTCCGGGAGGCTCCACAATGAGCAGTTCTTC. The V gene is TRBV9, the J gene TRBJ2-1; TRBD2 aligns across 7 bases. This CDR3 has 16 amino acids. CDR1 is SGDLS, CDR2 YYNGEE, per germline. The V gene end was trimmed by 0 bases and the J gene end by 5 bases; junction bases not matched to a gene: 8.

The chain combines TRBV19 with TRBJ1-2; 12 bases match TRBD1. This CDR3 spans 16 amino acids. The junction had 6 bases not matched to a gene; V was cut back by 3 bases and J by 4 bases. Germline V gene lookup returns CDR1 LNHDA and CDR2 SQIVND (reference sequence). CDR3 amino acids: CASSMGQGAFAYGYTF. CDR3 in DNA: TGTGCCAGTAGTATGGGACAGGGGGCTTTCGCCTATGGCTACACCTTC.

The chain couples TRBV5-1 to TRBJ1-3; 9 bases fit TRBD1. The CDR3 runs to 18 residues. V dropped 1 base and J dropped 2; count of bases not matched to a gene: 10. Looked up from germline, CDR1 is SGHRS and CDR2 is YFSETQ. The CDR3 region is CASSLRGTGLYTGNTIYF. The CDR3 nucleotides are TGCGCCAGCAGCTTGCGTGGGACAGGGTTGTATACTGGAAACACCATATATTTT.

The chain combines TRBV2 with TRBJ1-1, with 8 bases aligning to TRBD1. Germline V lookup: CDR1 SNHLY, CDR2 FYNNEI. After removal of 5 bases from V and 6 bases from J, the junction contained 5 bases not matched to a gene. The length of the CDR3 is 13 residues. The CDR3 DNA reads as TGTGCCAGCAGTTCGGACAGGGTCGCTGAAGCTTTCTTT. Encoded protein: CASSSDRVAEAFF. Using reference TRBV2 and TRBJ1-1 for the parts outside the CDR3, the full variable domain is EPEVTQTPSHQVTQMGQEVILRCVPISNHLYFYWYRQILGQKVEFLVSFYNNEISEKSEIFDDQFSVERPDGSNFTLKIRSTKLEDSAMYFCASSSDRVAEAFFGQGTRLTVV.